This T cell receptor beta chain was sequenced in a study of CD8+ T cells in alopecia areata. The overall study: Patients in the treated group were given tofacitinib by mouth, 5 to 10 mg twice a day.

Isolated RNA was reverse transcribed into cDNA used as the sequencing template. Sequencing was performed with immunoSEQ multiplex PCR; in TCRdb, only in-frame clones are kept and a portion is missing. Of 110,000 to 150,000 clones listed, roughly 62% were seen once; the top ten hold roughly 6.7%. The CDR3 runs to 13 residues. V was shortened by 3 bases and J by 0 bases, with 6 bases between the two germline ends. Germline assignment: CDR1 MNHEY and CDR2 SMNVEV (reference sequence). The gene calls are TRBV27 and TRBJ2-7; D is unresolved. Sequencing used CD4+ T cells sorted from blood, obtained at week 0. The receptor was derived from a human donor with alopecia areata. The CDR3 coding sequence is TGTGCCAGCAGTTTCAGCAGCTCCTACGAGCAGTACTTC. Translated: CASSFSSSYEQYF.